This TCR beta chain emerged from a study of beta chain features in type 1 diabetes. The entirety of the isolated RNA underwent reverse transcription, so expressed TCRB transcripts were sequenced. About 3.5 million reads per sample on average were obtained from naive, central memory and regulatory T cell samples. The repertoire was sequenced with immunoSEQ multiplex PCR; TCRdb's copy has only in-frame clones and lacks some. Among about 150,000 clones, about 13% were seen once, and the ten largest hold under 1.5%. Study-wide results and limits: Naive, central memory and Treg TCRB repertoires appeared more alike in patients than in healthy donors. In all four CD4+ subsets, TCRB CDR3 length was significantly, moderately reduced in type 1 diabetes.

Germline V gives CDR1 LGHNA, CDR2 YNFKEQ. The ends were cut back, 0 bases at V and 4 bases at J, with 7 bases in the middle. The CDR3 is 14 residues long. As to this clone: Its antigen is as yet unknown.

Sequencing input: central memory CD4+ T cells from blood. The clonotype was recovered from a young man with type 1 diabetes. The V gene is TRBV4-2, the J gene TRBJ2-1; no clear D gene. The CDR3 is CASSQEPTYNEQFF. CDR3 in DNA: TGTGCCAGCAGCCAAGAGCCCACATACAATGAGCAGTTCTTC.